The 19 T cell receptor beta chains reported below all come from one sample, sequenced in a study of T-cell reconstitution after alpha-beta-depleted transplantation in children (TCRdb year 2016). What this sample's treatment or condition label stands for: allogeneic hematopoietic cell transplantation with graft depleted of TCRalphabeta T cells and CD19 B cells. Library preparation employed PCR. For sequencing, an Illumina HiSeq 2500 was employed. Molecular barcoding was employed in the preparation of TCR libraries, with unique molecular identifiers being used to normalize TCRbeta repertoire quantification. TCRdb reworked the public reads: Q25 trimming with fastp, MiXCR clone assembly, productive beta chains retained. A single entry per CDR3 protein holds the most common genes and DNA from its merged rows. Recorded for this sample are approximately 980,000 distinct CDR3 sequences; 25% to 35% of them occurred a single time. About 28% of the sample rests with the top ten.

The sequences come from PBMCs, mostly from graft donor cells, collected 360 days after TCRalphabeta/CD19-depleted stem cell transplant. The receptors come from a boy under two years old who had a stem cell transplant for SCID, so the T cells may come from the graft donor.

This clonotype was seen repeatedly, ten times or more. The chain couples TRBV12-3 or TRBV12-4 to TRBJ2-7; possible D gene TRBD1, 5 bases. Trimming took 8 bases from V and 7 from J, leaving 18 bases between them. This CDR3 spans 13 amino acids. As DNA, the CDR3 is TGTGCCAGCTCACTGGGGCAAGTTGGAGAGCAGTACTTC. Translation: CASSLGQVGEQYF.

This clonotype was seen a few times. This chain connects TRBV20-1 to TRBJ2-5; D gene unclear. Trimming pared 1 base from V and 5 bases from J, leaving 11 bases between. The CDR3 loop spans 13 amino acids. Germline V CDR1 and CDR2: DFQATT, SNEGSKA (reference sequence). The CDR3 here is CSARGGVGETQYF. In nucleotides, the CDR3 is TGCAGTGCTAGAGGTGGTGTGGGGGAGACCCAGTACTTC.

In its sample, this clonotype was seen a few times. The chain uses TRBV28 and TRBJ2-3; 10 bases are shared with TRBD2. V dropped 6 bases and J dropped 4; count of bases not matched to a gene: 7. CDR1 is MDHEN and CDR2 is SYDVKM in the germline V gene. CDR3 size: 15 residues. The CDR3 nucleotides are TGTGCCAGCAGCTCACTCGGACTAGCGGCAGATACGCAGTATTTT. It translates to CASSSLGLAADTQYF.

V usage is TRBV7-9 and J usage is TRBJ1-6; 9 bases fit TRBD1. CDR1 is SEHNR, CDR2 FQNEAQ, per germline (reference sequence). The CDR3 length is 15 residues. J gave up 6 bases and V 6 bases, and 6 bases lay outside the gene matches. The CDR3 DNA follows: TGTGCCAGCAGGACGGACAGGGGTAGTAATTCACCCCTCCACTTT. It specifies CASRTDRGSNSPLHF.

J is TRBJ2-7 and V is TRBV20-1; the match to TRBD1 covers 8 bases. Germline V gene lookup returns CDR1 DFQATT and CDR2 SNEGSKA (reference sequence). This CDR3 has 16 residues. The trim removed 3 bases at V and 5 bases at J, leaving 15 bases unmatched. CDR3 sequence (DNA): TGCAGTGCTAGCCTCCGACAGGGGCTCATTTTGGACGAGCAGTACTTC. It encodes CSASLRQGLILDEQYF.

This clonotype showed up just a few times. This sequence joins TRBV28 and TRBJ2-7, with 8 bases fitting TRBD1. Germline V gene data show CDR1 as MDHEN and CDR2 as SYDVKM. The CDR3 has 13 residues. With V trimmed by 8 bases and J by 2 bases, 5 bases remained unmatched. CDR3 nucleotides: TGTGCCAGCGTGGGACAGGTCCCCTACGAGCAGTACTTC. It codes for CASVGQVPYEQYF.

This clonotype was detected a few times. The J gene is TRBJ2-1, the V gene TRBV24-1; D remains ambiguous. The CDR3 sequence is 15 residues long. The ends were cut back, 2 bases at V and 3 bases at J, with 10 bases in the middle. Germline V gene data show CDR1 as KGHDR and CDR2 as SFDVKD. The CDR3 DNA reads as TGTGCCACCAGTGATTCGGGCAGTAGCTACAATGAGCAGTTCTTC. Its translation: CATSDSGSSYNEQFF.

Regarding this clonotype: The junction and the germline gene differ at one end; a read error may be behind it. The chain uses TRBV3-1 and TRBJ1-4; weak D call: TRBD1 (6 bases). The CDR3 runs to 18 residues. CDR1 and CDR2 (germline): LGHDT, YNNKEL (reference sequence). CDR3 coding DNA: TGTGCCACCAGCAAGCACCCCCAAGACAGGTGGGGCCCTGAAAAACTGTTTTTT. This codes for CATSKHPQDRWGPEKLFF.

V gene TRBV5-1 combines with J gene TRBJ2-3, with TRBD2 identical over 12 bases. Losses at the gene ends were 6 bases for V and 2 bases for J; bases not matched to a gene: 4. The CDR3 contains 15 residues. CDR1 SGHRS and CDR2 YFSETQ come from the germline V gene. The CDR3 loop reads CASKASGGATDTQYF. The CDR3 DNA sequence: TGCGCCAGCAAGGCTAGCGGGGGGGCCACAGATACGCAGTATTTT.

This clonotype was counted between two and nine times. The V and J genes are TRBV10-3 and TRBJ2-1; D might be TRBD2 (6 bases). The germline V gene encodes CDR1 ENHRY and CDR2 SYGVKD. The CDR3 totals 17 residues. With 2 bases removed from V and 0 bases from J, the gap between germline ends came to 14 bases. The CDR3 reads CAISEKGGGLSYNEQFF. DNA for the CDR3: TGTGCCATCAGTGAGAAGGGAGGCGGTCTCTCCTACAATGAGCAGTTCTTC.

This clonotype turned up a few times. The chain has TRBV7-2 and TRBJ1-1; D not resolved. This CDR3 is built from 14 residues. Looked up from germline, CDR1 is SGHTA and CDR2 is FQGNSA. The V and J ends lost 1 base and 6 bases respectively, with 12 bases between them. The CDR3 DNA follows: TGTGCCAGCAGCTTAGGGCACAGAAGGGCTGAAGCTTTCTTT. This sequence encodes CASSLGHRRAEAFF.

This clonotype was seen more than once but under ten times. The J gene is TRBJ2-1, the V gene TRBV20-1; D is perhaps TRBD2 (5 bases). V was pared by 6 bases and J by 5 bases, with 17 bases between. CDR1 is DFQATT and CDR2 is SNEGSKA in the germline V gene (reference sequence). The CDR3 totals 14 residues. The CDR3 reads CSALKGGHHNEQFF. For the CDR3, the DNA is TGCAGTGCCCTAAAGGGCGGGCATCACAATGAGCAGTTCTTC.

V gene TRBV2 combines with J gene TRBJ2-2; D is ambiguous. Germline V gives CDR1 SNHLY, CDR2 FYNNEI. CDR3 length equals 15 residues. V lost 7 bases and J lost 5, with 17 bases in between. For the CDR3, the DNA is TGTGCCAGCATCTATTTTCTGGGGATGACCGGGGAGCTGTTTTTT. It is translated as CASIYFLGMTGELFF.

The chain is built from TRBV5-1 and TRBJ2-7; 10 bases fit TRBD1. From germline, CDR1 is SGHRS and CDR2 YFSETQ. After removal of 3 bases from V and 0 bases from J, the junction contained 3 bases not matched to a gene. The CDR3 has 15 amino acids. This CDR3 reads CASSWGQGRSYEQYF. In DNA, the CDR3 is TGCGCCAGCAGCTGGGGACAGGGGCGCTCCTACGAGCAGTACTTC.

This clonotype has more than one count but fewer than ten. The CDR3 nucleotides read TGCAGTGCTAGTGTAGAAGTTAATCAGCCCCAGCATTTT. It encodes CSASVEVNQPQHF. The chain combines TRBV20-1 with TRBJ1-5; no clear D gene. Trimming took off 3 bases at V and 4 bases at J, with 10 bases between the two ends. The CDR3 spans 13 residues. Germline V CDR1 and CDR2: DFQATT, SNEGSKA (reference sequence).

CDR3 sequence: CASSGWGTGGEESYEQYF. In nucleotides, the CDR3 is TGTGCCAGCAGCGGATGGGGGACAGGGGGCGAAGAGTCCTACGAGCAGTACTTC. This rearrangement joins TRBV12-3 or TRBV12-4 to TRBJ2-7; TRBD1 aligns across 12 bases. With 6 bases clipped from V and 1 base from J, the junction kept 13 bases outside the gene matches. CDR3 size: 18 residues.

The V and J genes are TRBV4-3 and TRBJ2-1, with a possible D match to TRBD2 (5 bases). Germline V lookup: CDR1 LGHNA, CDR2 YSLEER. This CDR3 has 16 residues. V gave up 0 bases and J gave up 5 bases, with 14 bases separating them. The CDR3 DNA follows: TGCGCCAGCAGCCAAGATCTACTATACGGGAACAATGAGCAGTTCTTC. Its translation is CASSQDLLYGNNEQFF.

This clonotype occurred a few times. The J gene is TRBJ2-3, the V gene TRBV10-3; 7 bases are shared with TRBD2. This CDR3 comprises 16 residues. Trimming at V came to 2 bases and at J to 3 bases, leaving 8 bases not matched to a gene. Germline assignment: CDR1 ENHRY and CDR2 SYGVKD. The CDR3 DNA follows: TGTGCCATCAGTGAGCCATACGGGGGGTGGACAGATACGCAGTATTTT. Its translation: CAISEPYGGWTDTQYF.

This sequence joins TRBV4-2 and TRBJ2-7, with 7 bases that match TRBD2. Germline V gene data show CDR1 as LGHNA and CDR2 as YNFKEQ. This CDR3 region has 15 residues. Losses at the gene ends were 0 bases for V and 4 bases for J; bases not matched to a gene: 6. The CDR3 nucleotides are TGTGCCAGCAGCCAAGAGGAGCGGGACCGATACGAGCAGTACTTC. Residues: CASSQEERDRYEQYF.